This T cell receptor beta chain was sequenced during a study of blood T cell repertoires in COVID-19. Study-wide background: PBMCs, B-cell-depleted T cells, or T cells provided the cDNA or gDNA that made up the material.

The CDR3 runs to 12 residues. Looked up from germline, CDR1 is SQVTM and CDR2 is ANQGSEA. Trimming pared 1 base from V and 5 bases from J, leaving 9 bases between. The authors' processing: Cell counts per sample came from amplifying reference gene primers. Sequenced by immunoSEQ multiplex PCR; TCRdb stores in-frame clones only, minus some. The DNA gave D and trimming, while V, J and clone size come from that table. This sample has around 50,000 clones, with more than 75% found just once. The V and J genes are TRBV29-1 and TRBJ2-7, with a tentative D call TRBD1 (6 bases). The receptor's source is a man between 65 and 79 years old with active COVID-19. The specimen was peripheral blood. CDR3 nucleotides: TGCAGCGTTGAAGGGGGGCGACACGAGCAGTACTTC. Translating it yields CSVEGGRHEQYF.